This TCR beta chain was retrieved from a study of shared clonotypes between healthy human individuals. Free of recent acute infections or vaccinations, the donors were healthy HIV-negative adults. Germline lookup yields CDR1 SGDLS and CDR2 YYNGEE. V lost 0 bases to trimming and J lost 0 bases, with 7 bases between them. This CDR3 comprises 15 residues. In the original workflow: Filtering differed for immunoSEQ, which gave only junction sequences without quality scores. The repertoire was sequenced with immunoSEQ multiplex PCR; TCRdb's copy has only in-frame clones and lacks some. That table supplies the V and J calls and clone size; D and trimming were determined from the DNA. The profile shows roughly 170,000 clones, around 63% of them singletons.

The receptor comes from a man aged 25 to 40 in good health. This rearrangement joins TRBV9 to TRBJ2-1; no clear D gene. The material sequenced was memory CD4+ T cells sorted from blood. Subset reported: CD45RA-negative fraction. In DNA, the CDR3 is TGTGCCAGCAGCGTAGAGGGCCACTCCTACAATGAGCAGTTCTTC. Translating gives CASSVEGHSYNEQFF.